This is a list of T cell receptor beta chains from one sample in a study of cytomegalovirus exposure and HLA in healthy donors. Sequencing used immunoSEQ multiplex PCR; TCRdb keeps in-frame clones, though not all of them. The sample has about 180,000 clones, around 70% seen once. The sequenced sample consisted of PBMCs. The receptors stem from a male donor in good health and CMV-seronegative. CDR3s include the opening cysteine and the closing phenylalanine or tryptophan. The D gene is left open where the match is weak. The size field is filled for only some rows; it gives once, few, many or a size class.

size | J | D | V | DNA | CDR3
NA | TRBJ2-3 | NA | TRBV15 | TGTGCCACCAGCAGAGACAAGGGGTCAGATACGCAGTATTTT | CATSRDKGSDTQYF
once | TRBJ1-5 | NA | TRBV30 | TGTGCCTGGAGCATACAGCAGGGTCAGCCCCAGCATTTT | CAWSIQQGQPQHF
NA | TRBJ2-5 | NA | TRBV4-1 | TGCGCCAGCAGCCAAGAATCTAGAAGCGACTCGTACCAAGAGACCCAGTACTTC | CASSQESRSDSYQETQYF
NA | TRBJ2-5 | TRBD2 | TRBV29-1 | TGCAGCGTTGTAGGGACTAGCGGGGAAGAGACCCAGTACTTC | CSVVGTSGEETQYF
NA | TRBJ2-7 | NA | TRBV2 | TGTGCCAGCAGTGAAAGTTTCTCCCTCGTCTACGAGCAGTACTTC | CASSESFSLVYEQYF
NA | TRBJ2-1 | TRBD2 | TRBV7-3 | TGTGCCAGCAGCAGCGCGGGACTAGCGGGCAATGAGCAGTTCTTC | CASSSAGLAGNEQFF
NA | TRBJ1-1 | NA | TRBV27 | TGTGCCAACCCCGGGGGTGGGACGGAGAACACTGAAGCTTTCTTT | CANPGGGTENTEAFF
NA | TRBJ1-1 | NA | TRBV11-2 | TGCGCCAGCAGCCAAGATCGAGAGGCGGACACTGAAGCTTTCTTT | CASSQDREADTEAFF
NA | TRBJ1-4 | NA | TRBV19 | TGTGCCAGTATCGGTGAAAAACTGTTTTTT | CASIGEKLFF
NA | TRBJ1-2 | NA | TRBV15 | TGTGCCACCAGCAGAGAAGTCGGGGATGGCTACACCTTC | CATSREVGDGYTF
NA | TRBJ2-7 | NA | TRBV20-1 | TGCAGTGCTTCCGTCTACGAGCAGTACTTC | CSASVYEQYF
NA | TRBJ2-7 | TRBD2 | TRBV7-9 | TGTGCCAGCAGCCTCGGGACTAGTCTGTACGAGCAGTACTTC | CASSLGTSLYEQYF
NA | TRBJ2-7 | TRBD1 | TRBV27 | TGTGCGGTCGGTACAGGGGGAAATTCGTACGAGCAGTACTTC | CAVGTGGNSYEQYF
NA | TRBJ1-3 | NA | TRBV7-9 | TGTGCCAGCAGCTTCAGGACAGAAACTGCCTCTTCTGGAAACACCATATATTTT | CASSFRTETASSGNTIYF
NA | TRBJ1-5 | TRBD1 | TRBV28 | TGTGCCAGCAGTCCTTGGGACAGCTTTACAAATAGCAATCAGCCCCAGCATTTT | CASSPWDSFTNSNQPQHF
NA | TRBJ2-3 | TRBD2 | TRBV7-3 | TGTGCCAGCAGCCCACAGACTAGCGGTGCAGATACGCAGTATTTT | CASSPQTSGADTQYF
few | TRBJ2-5 | NA | TRBV7-2 | TGTGCCAGCAGCTCATCCCCGGCGGGGCGAGGAGAGACCCAGTACTTC | CASSSSPAGRGETQYF
NA | TRBJ1-5 | NA | TRBV9 | TGTGCCAGCAGCGTGGCAGTAAGTCAGCCCCAGCATTTT | CASSVAVSQPQHF